The text below deals with one TCR beta chain. CDR1 WNHNN and CDR2 SYGVQD come from the germline V gene (reference sequence). V lost 5 bases to trimming and J lost 2 bases; unmatched junction nucleotides: 2. This CDR3 region has 15 residues. This sample stems from a study of blood T cell repertoires in COVID-19. Here immunoSEQ multiplex PCR was the method, and the copy in TCRdb shows in-frame clones only, minus some. The sample holds about 190,000 clones, about 88% seen once. The material sequenced was peripheral blood. The chain recombines TRBV10-1 with TRBJ2-2; TRBD2 matches at 10 bases. The clonotype comes from a man younger than 40 with acute or convalescent COVID-19. This CDR3 is CASSSGGGNTGELFF. Written as DNA, the CDR3 is TGCGCCAGCAGTAGCGGGGGGGGTAACACCGGGGAGCTGTTTTTT.